The clone carrying this TCR beta chain appeared a few times. Preparation of naive CD8 libraries involved roughly 18,000 to 1,100,000 sorted cells and 10%, 30% or 50% RNA. The sorting of naive CD8 T cells used the CD8+CD4-CCR7+CD45RA+ phenotype. The sample originates from a study of molecular identifiers for immune sequencing clone quantification. Study at large: In the replicates, RNA derived from about 19,000 or 110,000 naive CD8 cells was divided into five parts, and four were sequenced.

Trimming removed 5 bases from V and 5 bases from J; junction bases left unmatched: 7. CDR3 length equals 14 residues. Germline CDR1 is MNHEY and CDR2 is SMNVEV (reference sequence). As previously described, bulk TCR libraries were made using listed TCR primers. Via MiXCR, TCRdb re-called the PCR reads, giving one row per CDR3 protein. This table holds 63,000 or so distinct CDR3 sequences, less than 20% found once. The sequenced sample was naive CD8+ T cells from blood, with Jurkat cell RNA spiked in. Described subset: FACS-sorted CD8+CD4-CCR7+CD45RA+ naive T cells. This receptor was obtained from a human donor in good health. Some libraries in this study had Jurkat cell RNA spiked in. The chain carries TRBV27 and TRBJ2-3, with 7 nucleotides matching TRBD2. The CDR3 sequence is CASSARTRGDTQYF. The CDR3 nucleotides read TGTGCCAGCAGTGCCCGGACTAGAGGAGATACGCAGTATTTT.